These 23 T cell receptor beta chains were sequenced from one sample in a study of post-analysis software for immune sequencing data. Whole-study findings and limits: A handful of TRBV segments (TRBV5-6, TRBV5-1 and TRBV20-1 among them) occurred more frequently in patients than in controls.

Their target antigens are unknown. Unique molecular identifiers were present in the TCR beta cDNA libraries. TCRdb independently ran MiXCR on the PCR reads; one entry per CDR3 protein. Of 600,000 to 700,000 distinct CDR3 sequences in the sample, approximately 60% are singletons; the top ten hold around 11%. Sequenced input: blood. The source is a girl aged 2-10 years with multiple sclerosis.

The CDR3 reads CASSPSGYTEAFF. CDR3 DNA sequence: TGTGCCAGCAGCCCGTCGGGGTACACTGAAGCTTTCTTT. The chain joins TRBV7-2 to TRBJ1-1; D is unresolved. This CDR3 has 13 amino acids. Trimming left V 5 bases short and J 3 bases short, with 10 bases between. CDR1 and CDR2 (germline): SGHTA, FQGNSA.

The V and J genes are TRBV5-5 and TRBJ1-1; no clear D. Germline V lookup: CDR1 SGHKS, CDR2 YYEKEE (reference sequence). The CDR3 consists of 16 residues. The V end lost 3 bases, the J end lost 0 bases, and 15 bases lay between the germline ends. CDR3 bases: TGTGCCAGCAGCTCAGCCCCTCGTCCCATGAACACTGAAGCTTTCTTT. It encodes CASSSAPRPMNTEAFF.

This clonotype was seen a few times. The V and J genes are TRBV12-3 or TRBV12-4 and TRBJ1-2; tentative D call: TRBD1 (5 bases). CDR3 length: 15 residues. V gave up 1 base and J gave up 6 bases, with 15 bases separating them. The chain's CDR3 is CASSLEWGSGNGYTF. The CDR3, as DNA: TGTGCCAGCAGTTTAGAATGGGGCTCGGGGAATGGCTACACCTTC.

The CDR3 nucleotides are TGCAGCGTTGAAGATGAGGGCGGGAGGATTGAAACGGGCACAGATACGCAGTATTTT. It encodes CSVEDEGGRIETGTDTQYF. The V and J genes are TRBV29-1 and TRBJ2-3; 8 bases align to TRBD2. The CDR3 length is 19 residues. Germline V gene data show CDR1 as SQVTM and CDR2 as ANQGSEA. Trimming at V came to 0 bases and at J to 1 base, leaving 15 bases not matched to a gene.

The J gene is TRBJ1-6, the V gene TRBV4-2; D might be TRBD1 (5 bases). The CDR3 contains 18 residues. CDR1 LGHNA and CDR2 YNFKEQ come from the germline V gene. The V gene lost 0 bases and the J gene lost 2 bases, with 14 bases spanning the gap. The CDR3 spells CASSQEVPGGTYNSPLHF. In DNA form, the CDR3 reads TGTGCCAGCAGCCAAGAGGTTCCCGGGGGAACCTATAATTCACCCCTCCACTTT.

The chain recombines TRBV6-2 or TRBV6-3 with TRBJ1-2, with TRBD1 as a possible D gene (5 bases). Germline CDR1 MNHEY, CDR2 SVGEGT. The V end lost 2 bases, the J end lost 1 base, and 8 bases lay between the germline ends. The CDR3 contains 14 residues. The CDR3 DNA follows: TGTGCCAGCAGTTACACAGGACTTAACTATGGCTACACCTTC. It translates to CASSYTGLNYGYTF.

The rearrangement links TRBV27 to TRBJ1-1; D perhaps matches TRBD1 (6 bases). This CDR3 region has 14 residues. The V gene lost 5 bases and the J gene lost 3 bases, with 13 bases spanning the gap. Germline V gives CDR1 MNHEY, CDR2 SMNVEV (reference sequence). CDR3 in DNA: TGTGCCAGCAGTGTACACAGGGAACACACTGAAGCTTTCTTT. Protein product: CASSVHREHTEAFF.

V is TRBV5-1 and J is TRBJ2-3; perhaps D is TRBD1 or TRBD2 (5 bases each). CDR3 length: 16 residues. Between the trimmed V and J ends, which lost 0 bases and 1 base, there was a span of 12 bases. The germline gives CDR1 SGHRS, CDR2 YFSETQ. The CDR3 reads CASSLVGERGTDTQYF. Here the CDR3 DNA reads TGCGCCAGCAGCTTGGTGGGGGAGAGGGGCACAGATACGCAGTATTTT.

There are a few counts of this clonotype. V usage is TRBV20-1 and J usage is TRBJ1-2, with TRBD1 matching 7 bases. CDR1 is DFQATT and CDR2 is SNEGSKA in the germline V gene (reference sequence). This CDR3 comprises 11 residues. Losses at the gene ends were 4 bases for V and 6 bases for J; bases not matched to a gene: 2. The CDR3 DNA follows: TGCAGTGCTAAGACAGGGAATGGCTACACCTTC. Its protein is CSAKTGNGYTF.

CDR3 sequence (DNA): TGTGCCAGCAGCTTACAGGGGACCCTCACAGATACGCAGTATTTT. Protein product: CASSLQGTLTDTQYF. The V and J genes are TRBV7-2 and TRBJ2-3, with D maybe TRBD1 (6 bases). The CDR3 is 15 amino acids. Per the germline V gene, CDR1 is SGHTA and CDR2 is FQGNSA. Trimming took off 2 bases at V and 2 bases at J, with 11 bases between the two ends.

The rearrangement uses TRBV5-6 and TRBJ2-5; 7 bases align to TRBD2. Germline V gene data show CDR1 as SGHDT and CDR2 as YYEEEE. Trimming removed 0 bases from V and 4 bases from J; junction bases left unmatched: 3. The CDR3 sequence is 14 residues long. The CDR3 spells CASSLVERGETQYF. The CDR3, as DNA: TGTGCCAGCAGCTTGGTCGAGCGGGGAGAGACCCAGTACTTC.

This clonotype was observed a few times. Here the CDR3 DNA reads TGTGCCATCAGTGACAGGGAAGGGGGCGAGCAGTACTTC. It yields the protein CAISDREGGEQYF. This chain uses TRBV10-3 with TRBJ2-5; perhaps TRBD1 as D (6 bases). The end of the DNA fits TRBJ2-7 better, so the J call may be wrong. CDR1 is ENHRY and CDR2 is SYGVKD in the germline V gene. The CDR3 has 13 amino acids.

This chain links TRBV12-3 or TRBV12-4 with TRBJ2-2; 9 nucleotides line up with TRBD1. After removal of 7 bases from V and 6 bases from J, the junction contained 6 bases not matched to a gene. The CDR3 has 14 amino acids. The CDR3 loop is CASKPGQGSGELFF. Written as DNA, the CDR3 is TGTGCCAGCAAACCGGGACAGGGATCCGGGGAGCTGTTTTTT.

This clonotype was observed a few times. CDR3 amino acids: CAISESVALAGEQFF. The CDR3, as DNA: TGTGCCATCAGTGAGTCTGTTGCGCTAGCGGGAGAGCAGTTCTTC. This sequence joins TRBV10-3 and TRBJ2-1; 9 bases align to TRBD2. The germline V gene has CDR1 ENHRY and CDR2 SYGVKD. The trim removed 0 bases at V and 10 bases at J, leaving 7 bases unmatched. This CDR3 is 15 amino acids long.

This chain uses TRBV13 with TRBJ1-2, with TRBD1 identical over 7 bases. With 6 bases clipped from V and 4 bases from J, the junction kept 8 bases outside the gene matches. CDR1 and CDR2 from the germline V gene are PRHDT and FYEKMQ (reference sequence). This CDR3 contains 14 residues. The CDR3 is CASRNRGKGYGYTF. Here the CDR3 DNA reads TGTGCCAGCAGGAACAGGGGAAAAGGCTATGGCTACACCTTC.

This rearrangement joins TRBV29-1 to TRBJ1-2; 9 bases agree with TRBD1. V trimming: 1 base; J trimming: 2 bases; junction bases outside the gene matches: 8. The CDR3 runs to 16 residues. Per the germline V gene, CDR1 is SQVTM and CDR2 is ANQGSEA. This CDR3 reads CSVEAARQGGNYGYTF. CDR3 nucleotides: TGCAGCGTTGAAGCGGCCCGACAGGGGGGAAACTATGGCTACACCTTC.

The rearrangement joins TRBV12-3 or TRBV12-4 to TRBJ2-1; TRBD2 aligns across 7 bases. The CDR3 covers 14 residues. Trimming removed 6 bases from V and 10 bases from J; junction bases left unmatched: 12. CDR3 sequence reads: CASSLRNSGGEQFF. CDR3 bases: TGTGCCAGCAGCCTACGAAACTCCGGGGGGGAGCAGTTCTTC.

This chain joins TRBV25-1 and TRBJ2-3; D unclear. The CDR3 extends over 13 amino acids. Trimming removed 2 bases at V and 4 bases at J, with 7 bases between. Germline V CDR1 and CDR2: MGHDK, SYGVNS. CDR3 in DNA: TGTGCCAGCAGTGAAGTAGAGTCAGATACGCAGTATTTT. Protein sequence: CASSEVESDTQYF.

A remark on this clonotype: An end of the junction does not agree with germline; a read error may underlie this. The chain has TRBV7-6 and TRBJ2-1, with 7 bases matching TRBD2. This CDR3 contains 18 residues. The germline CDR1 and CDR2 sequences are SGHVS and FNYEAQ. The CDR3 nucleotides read TGCGCCAGCAGCCCGGGGAGGGGCGGGAGAAGCTCCTACAATGAGCAGTTCTTC. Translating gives CASSPGRGGRSSYNEQFF.

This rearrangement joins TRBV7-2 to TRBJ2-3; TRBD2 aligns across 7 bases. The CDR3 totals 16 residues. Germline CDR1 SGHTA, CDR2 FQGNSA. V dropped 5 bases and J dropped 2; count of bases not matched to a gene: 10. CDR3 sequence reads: CASSAWASGHTDTQYF. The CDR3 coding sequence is TGTGCCAGCAGCGCATGGGCTAGCGGACACACAGATACGCAGTATTTT. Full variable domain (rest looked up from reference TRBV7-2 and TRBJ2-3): GAGVSQSPSNKVTEKGKDVELRCDPISGHTALYWYRQSLGQGLEFLIYFQGNSAPDKSGLPSDRFSAERTGGSVSTLTIQRTQQEDSAVYLCASSAWASGHTDTQYFGPGTRLTVL.

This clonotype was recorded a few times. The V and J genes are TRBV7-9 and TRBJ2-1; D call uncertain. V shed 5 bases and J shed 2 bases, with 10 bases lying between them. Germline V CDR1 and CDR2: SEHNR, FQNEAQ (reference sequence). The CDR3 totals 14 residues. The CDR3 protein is CASSVLRPYNEQFF. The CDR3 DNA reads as TGTGCCAGCAGCGTCTTACGGCCCTACAATGAGCAGTTCTTC. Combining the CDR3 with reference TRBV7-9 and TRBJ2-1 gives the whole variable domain DTGVSQNPRHKITKRGQNVTFRCDPISEHNRLYWYRQTLGQGPEFLTYFQNEAQLEKSRLLSDRFSAERPKGSFSTLEIQRTEQGDSAMYLCASSVLRPYNEQFFGPGTRLTVL.

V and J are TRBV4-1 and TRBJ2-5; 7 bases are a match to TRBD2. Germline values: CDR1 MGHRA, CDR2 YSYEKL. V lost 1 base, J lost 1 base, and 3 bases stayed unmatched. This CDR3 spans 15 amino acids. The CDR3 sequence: CASSQVGLVQETQYF. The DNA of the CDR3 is TGCGCCAGCAGCCAAGTTGGACTAGTCCAAGAGACCCAGTACTTC.

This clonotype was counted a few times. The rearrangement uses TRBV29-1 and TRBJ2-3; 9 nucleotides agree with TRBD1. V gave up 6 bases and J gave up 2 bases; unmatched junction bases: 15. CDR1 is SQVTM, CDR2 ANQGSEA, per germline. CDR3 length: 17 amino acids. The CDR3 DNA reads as TGCAGCGTCCCCGGGACAGGGACAAACCCAACCACAGATACGCAGTATTTT. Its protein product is CSVPGTGTNPTTDTQYF.